This TCR beta chain emerged from a study of shared clonotypes between healthy human individuals. General observations from the study: Several donors had about 5% of their naive CD4 clonotypes in common. Compared with clonotypes that all four donors shared, non-shared clonotypes had lower generation probabilities.

On this clone: Its antigen is not identified.

This CDR3 is built from 16 residues. CDR1 and CDR2 from the germline V gene are MNHEY and SVGAGI. Trimming shortened V by 0 bases and J by 1 base, and 9 bases separated the two germline ends. Naive-designated CD8 cells lacked CD45RO, were positively enriched for CCR7, and omitted terminally differentiated effector memory CD45RA+ cells. Method: immunoSEQ multiplex PCR; TCRdb's copy keeps in-frame clones and lacks some. There are some 2.1 million clones in the sample; about 95% occur only once, and about 1.1% lies in the top ten. The chain uses TRBV6-5 and TRBJ2-2; D not resolved. Sequencing was performed on naive CD8+ T cells sorted from blood. The source is a man in his late teens or twenties in good health. The CDR3 region is CASSYSGPENTGELFF. CDR3 sequence (DNA): TGTGCCAGCAGTTACTCAGGGCCGGAGAACACCGGGGAGCTGTTTTTT.